Sequencing of this T cell receptor (beta chain) was carried out in a study of cytomegalovirus exposure and HLA in healthy donors. General study results and limits: Reports indicated that the classifier achieved high specificity and sensitivity in diagnosing cytomegalovirus status.

As for this clone: Antigen unknown. A junction boundary mismatches the germline segment, possibly from a read error.

The repertoire was sequenced with immunoSEQ multiplex PCR; TCRdb's copy has only in-frame clones and lacks some. In the table there are tens of thousands of clones, roughly 92% of which are singletons. This clonotype was obtained from a woman younger than 30 in good health and CMV-seronegative. What was sequenced was PBMCs.

CDR3 region: CASGFTGGTEAFF. CDR3 bases: TGTGCCAGCGGTTTTACAGGCGGCACTGAAGCTTTCTTT. This sequence joins TRBV27 and TRBJ1-1, with D possibly TRBD1 on 5 matching bases. The germline V gene encodes CDR1 MNHEY and CDR2 SMNVEV (reference sequence). The CDR3 has 13 residues.